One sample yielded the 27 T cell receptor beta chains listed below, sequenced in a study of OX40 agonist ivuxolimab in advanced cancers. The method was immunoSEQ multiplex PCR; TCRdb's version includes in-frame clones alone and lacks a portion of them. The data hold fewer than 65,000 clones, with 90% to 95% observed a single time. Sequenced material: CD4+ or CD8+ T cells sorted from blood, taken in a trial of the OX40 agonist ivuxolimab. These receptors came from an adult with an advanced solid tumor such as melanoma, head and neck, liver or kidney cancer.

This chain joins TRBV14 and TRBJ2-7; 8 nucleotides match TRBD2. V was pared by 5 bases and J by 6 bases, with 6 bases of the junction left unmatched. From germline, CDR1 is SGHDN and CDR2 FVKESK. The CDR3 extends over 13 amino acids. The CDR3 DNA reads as TGTGCCAGCAGCGGTAGCGGGAAGGGCGAGCAGTACTTC. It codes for CASSGSGKGEQYF.

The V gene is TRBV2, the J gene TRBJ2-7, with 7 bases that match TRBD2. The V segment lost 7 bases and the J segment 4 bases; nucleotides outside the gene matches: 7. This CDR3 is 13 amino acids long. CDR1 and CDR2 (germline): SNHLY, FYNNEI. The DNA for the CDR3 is TGTGCCAGCATTACGGGAGGAAAATACGAGCAGTACTTC. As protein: CASITGGKYEQYF.

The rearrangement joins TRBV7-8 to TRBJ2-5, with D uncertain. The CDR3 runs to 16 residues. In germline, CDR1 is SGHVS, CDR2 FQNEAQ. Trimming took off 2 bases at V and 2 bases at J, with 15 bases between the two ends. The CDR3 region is CASSLLRFQIQETQYF. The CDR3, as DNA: TGTGCCAGCAGCTTACTGCGTTTTCAGATACAAGAGACCCAGTACTTC.

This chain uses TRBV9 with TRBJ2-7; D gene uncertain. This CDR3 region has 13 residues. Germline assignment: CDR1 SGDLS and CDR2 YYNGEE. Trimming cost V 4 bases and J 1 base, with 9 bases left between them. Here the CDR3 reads CASSPQGSYEQYF. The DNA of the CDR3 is TGTGCCAGCAGCCCCCAAGGTTCCTACGAGCAGTACTTC.

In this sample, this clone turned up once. For the CDR3, the DNA is TGTGCCAGCAGCTTATCGGCTCTTGGCGGGGCGGTTGAGCAGTTCTTC. Translation gives CASSLSALGGAVEQFF. The genes are TRBV5-6 and TRBJ2-1; TRBD2 is a possible D gene (6 bases). The germline V gene encodes CDR1 SGHDT and CDR2 YYEEEE. This CDR3 contains 16 residues. Trimming removed 2 bases from V and 9 bases from J, with 21 bases in between.

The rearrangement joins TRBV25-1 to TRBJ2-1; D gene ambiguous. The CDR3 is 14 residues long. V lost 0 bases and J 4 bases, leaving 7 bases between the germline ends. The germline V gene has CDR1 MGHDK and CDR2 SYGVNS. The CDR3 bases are TGTGCCAGCAGTGAATATGGCGGATACAATGAGCAGTTCTTC. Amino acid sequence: CASSEYGGYNEQFF.

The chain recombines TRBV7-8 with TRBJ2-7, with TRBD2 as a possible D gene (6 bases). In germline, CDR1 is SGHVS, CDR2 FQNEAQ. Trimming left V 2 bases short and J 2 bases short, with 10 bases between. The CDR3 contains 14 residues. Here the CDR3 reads CASSLYSGTYEQYF. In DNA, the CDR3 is TGTGCCAGCAGCTTATATAGCGGTACCTACGAGCAGTACTTC.

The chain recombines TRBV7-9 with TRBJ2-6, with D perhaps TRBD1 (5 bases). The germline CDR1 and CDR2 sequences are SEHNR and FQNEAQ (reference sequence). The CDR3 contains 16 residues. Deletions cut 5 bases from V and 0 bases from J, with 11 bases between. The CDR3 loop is CASSPGILSGANVLTF. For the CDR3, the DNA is TGTGCCAGCAGCCCAGGGATTCTCTCTGGGGCCAACGTCCTGACTTTC. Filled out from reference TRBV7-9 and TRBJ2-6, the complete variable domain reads DTGVSQNPRHKITKRGQNVTFRCDPISEHNRLYWYRQTLGQGPEFLTYFQNEAQLEKSRLLSDRFSAERPKGSFSTLEIQRTEQGDSAMYLCASSPGILSGANVLTFGAGSRLTVL.

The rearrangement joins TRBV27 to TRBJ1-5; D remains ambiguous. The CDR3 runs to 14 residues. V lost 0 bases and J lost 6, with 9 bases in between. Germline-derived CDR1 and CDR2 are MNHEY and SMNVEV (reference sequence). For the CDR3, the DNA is TGTGCCAGCAGTTTATCTGGGCTAGGTCAGCCCCAGCATTTT. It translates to CASSLSGLGQPQHF.

The CDR3: CASSLVLSNQPQHF. CDR3 nucleotides: TGTGCCAGCAGCTTAGTGCTTAGCAATCAGCCCCAGCATTTT. V is TRBV7-9 and J is TRBJ1-5, with D hard to call. Germline V gene sequence: CDR1 SEHNR, CDR2 FQNEAQ (reference sequence). Trimming left V 1 base short and J 0 bases short, with 4 bases between. The CDR3 has 14 residues.

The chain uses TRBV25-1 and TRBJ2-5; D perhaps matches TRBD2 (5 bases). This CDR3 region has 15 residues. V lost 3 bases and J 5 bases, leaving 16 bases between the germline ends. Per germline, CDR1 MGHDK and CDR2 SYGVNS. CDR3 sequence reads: CASSDPVEGFETQYF. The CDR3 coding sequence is TGTGCCAGCAGTGATCCCGTAGAGGGATTTGAGACCCAGTACTTC. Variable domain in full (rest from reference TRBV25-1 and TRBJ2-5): EADIYQTPRYLVIGTGKKITLECSQTMGHDKMYWYQQDPGMELHLIHYSYGVNSTEKGDLSSESTVSRIRTEHFPLTLESARPSHTSQYLCASSDPVEGFETQYFGPGTRLLVL.

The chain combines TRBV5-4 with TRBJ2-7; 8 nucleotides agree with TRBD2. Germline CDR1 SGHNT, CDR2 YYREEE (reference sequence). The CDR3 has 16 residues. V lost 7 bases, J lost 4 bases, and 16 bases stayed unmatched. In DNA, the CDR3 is TGTGCCAGCTCTCCCGAGCTACTAGCGGCGTCTTACGAGCAGTACTTC. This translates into CASSPELLAASYEQYF.

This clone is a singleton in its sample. The CDR3 DNA is TGTGCCAGCAGCTACGGGACAGGGAACTACGAGCAGTACTTC. Amino acid sequence: CASSYGTGNYEQYF. The chain couples TRBV27 to TRBJ2-7; TRBD1 matches at 9 bases. The CDR3 consists of 14 residues. V dropped 6 bases and J dropped 3; count of bases not matched to a gene: 6. The V gene's germline CDR1 is MNHEY and CDR2 SMNVEV (reference sequence).

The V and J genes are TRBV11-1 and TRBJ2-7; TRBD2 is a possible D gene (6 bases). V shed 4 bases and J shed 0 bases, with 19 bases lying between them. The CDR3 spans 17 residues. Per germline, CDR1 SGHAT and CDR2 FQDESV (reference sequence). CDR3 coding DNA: TGTGCCAGCAGCTCGAGGGATTGGGCGGAGGGCTCCTACGAGCAGTACTTC. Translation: CASSSRDWAEGSYEQYF.

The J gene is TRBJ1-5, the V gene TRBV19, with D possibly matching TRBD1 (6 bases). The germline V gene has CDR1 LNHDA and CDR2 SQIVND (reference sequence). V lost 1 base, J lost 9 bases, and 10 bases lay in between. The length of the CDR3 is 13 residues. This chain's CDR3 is CASSIGRGRPQHF. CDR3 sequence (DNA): TGTGCCAGTAGTATAGGCAGGGGACGGCCCCAGCATTTT.

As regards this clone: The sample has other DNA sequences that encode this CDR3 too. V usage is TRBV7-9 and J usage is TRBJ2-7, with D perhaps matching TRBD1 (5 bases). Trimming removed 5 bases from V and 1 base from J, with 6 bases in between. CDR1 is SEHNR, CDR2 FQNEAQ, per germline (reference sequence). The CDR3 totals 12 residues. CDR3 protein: CASSHRSYEQYF. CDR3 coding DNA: TGTGCCAGCAGCCACAGGTCCTACGAGCAGTACTTC.

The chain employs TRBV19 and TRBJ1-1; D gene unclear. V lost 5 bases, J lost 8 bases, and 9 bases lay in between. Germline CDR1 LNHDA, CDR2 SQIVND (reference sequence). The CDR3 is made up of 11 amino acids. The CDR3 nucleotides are TGTGCCAGTAGTTTTAGCGCCGAAGCTTTCTTT. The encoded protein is CASSFSAEAFF.

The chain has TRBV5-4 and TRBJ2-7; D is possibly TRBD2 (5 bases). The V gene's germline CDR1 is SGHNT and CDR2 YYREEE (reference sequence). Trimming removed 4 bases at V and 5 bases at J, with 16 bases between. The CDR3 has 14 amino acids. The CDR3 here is CASSPDPGTNEQYF. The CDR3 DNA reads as TGTGCCAGCAGCCCTGACCCGGGAACCAACGAGCAGTACTTC.

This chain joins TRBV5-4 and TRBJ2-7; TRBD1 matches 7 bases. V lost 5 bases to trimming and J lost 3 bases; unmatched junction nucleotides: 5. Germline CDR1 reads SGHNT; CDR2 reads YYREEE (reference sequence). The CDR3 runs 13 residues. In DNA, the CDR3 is TGTGCCAGCAGGCCGACAGGGCACTACGAGCAGTACTTC. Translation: CASRPTGHYEQYF.

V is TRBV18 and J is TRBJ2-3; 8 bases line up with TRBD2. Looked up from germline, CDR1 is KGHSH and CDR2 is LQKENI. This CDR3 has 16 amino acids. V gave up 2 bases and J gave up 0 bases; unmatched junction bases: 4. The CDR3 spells CASSPSSGGSTDTQYF. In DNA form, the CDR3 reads TGTGCCAGCTCACCATCAAGCGGGGGTAGCACAGATACGCAGTATTTT.

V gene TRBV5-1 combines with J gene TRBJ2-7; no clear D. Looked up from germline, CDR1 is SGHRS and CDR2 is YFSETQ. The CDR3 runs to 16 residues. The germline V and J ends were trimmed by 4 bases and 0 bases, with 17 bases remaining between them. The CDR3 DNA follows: TGCGCCAGCAGCCCACAGTTTGACTCGAGCTCCTACGAGCAGTACTTC. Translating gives CASSPQFDSSSYEQYF.

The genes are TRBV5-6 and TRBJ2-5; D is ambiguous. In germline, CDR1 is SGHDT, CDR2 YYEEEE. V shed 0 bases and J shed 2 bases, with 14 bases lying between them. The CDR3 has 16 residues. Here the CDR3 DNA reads TGTGCCAGCAGCTTGGGTTCTCAATGGAGACAAGAGACCCAGTACTTC. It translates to CASSLGSQWRQETQYF.

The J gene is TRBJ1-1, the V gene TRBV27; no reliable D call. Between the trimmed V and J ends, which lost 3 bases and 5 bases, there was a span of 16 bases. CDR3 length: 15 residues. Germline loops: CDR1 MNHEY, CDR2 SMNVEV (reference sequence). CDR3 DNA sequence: TGTGCCAGCAGTTTTGTGCGCCTGAGGGAAACTGAAGCTTTCTTT. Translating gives CASSFVRLRETEAFF.

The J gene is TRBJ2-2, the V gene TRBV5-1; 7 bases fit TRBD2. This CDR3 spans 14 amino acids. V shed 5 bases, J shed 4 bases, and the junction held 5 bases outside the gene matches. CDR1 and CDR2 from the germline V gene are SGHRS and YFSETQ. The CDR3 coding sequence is TGCGCCAGCAGACCCGGCGGGGGCACCGGGGAGCTGTTTTTT. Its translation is CASRPGGGTGELFF.

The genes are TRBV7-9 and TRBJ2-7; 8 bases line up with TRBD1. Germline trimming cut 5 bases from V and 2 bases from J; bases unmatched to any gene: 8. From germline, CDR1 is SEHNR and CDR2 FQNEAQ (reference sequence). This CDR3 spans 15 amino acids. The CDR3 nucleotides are TGTGCCAGCAGCGGGGGACAGGACCCGGCCTACGAGCAGTACTTC. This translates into CASSGGQDPAYEQYF.

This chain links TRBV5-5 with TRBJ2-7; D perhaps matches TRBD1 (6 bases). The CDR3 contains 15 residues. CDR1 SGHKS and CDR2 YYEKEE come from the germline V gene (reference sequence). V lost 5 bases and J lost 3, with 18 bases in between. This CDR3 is CASRPAGTILYEQYF. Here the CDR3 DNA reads TGTGCCAGCAGACCTGCCGGGACAATCCTCTACGAGCAGTACTTC. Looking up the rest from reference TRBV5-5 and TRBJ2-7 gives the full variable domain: DAGVTQSPTHLIKTRGQQVTLRCSPISGHKSVSWYQQVLGQGPQFIFQYYEKEERGRGNFPDRFSARQFPNYSSELNVNALLLGDSALYLCASRPAGTILYEQYFGPGTRLTVT.

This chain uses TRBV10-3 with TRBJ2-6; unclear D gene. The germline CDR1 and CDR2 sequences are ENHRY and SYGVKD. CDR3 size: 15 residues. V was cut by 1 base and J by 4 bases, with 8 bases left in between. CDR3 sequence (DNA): TGTGCCATCAGTGAGTGGATGGGAGGGGCCAACGTCCTGACTTTC. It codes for CAISEWMGGANVLTF.